Below, one T cell receptor (beta chain) is given with its context. These data are taken from a study of T cells in Graves' hyperthyroidism and ophthalmopathy. Template material for amplifying TCR beta CDR3 regions consisted of RNA transcripts. RT-PCR in the first round (using the HTBI primer set) targeted the TCR CDR3. TCRdb itself ran the multiplex PCR reads through MiXCR, one entry per CDR3 protein. The table shows hundreds of thousands of distinct CDR3 sequences, with around 39% occurring only once. Calling Graves' hyperthyroidism stable meant ophthalmopathy did not progress within 18 months. Exclusion criteria comprised uncontrolled infection, other autoimmune disease, pregnancy or lactation. Sequencing input: blood. This sequence was found in a man aged 18 to 30 with Graves' hyperthyroidism.

The CDR3 sequence is CASSIQGPVLEQYF. The CDR3 bases are TGTGCCAGTAGTATACAGGGCCCTGTTTTGGAGCAGTACTTC. This chain uses TRBV19 with TRBJ2-7, with a weak D call TRBD1 (5 bases). Germline lookup yields CDR1 LNHDA and CDR2 SQIVND (reference sequence). The CDR3 has 14 amino acids. Trimming cost V 2 bases and J 7 bases, with 15 bases left between them.